This passage covers 8 T cell receptor beta chains from one sample sequenced in a study of CD8+ T cells in alopecia areata. RNA was extracted and reverse transcribed into cDNA as the sequencing template. The method was immunoSEQ multiplex PCR; TCRdb's version includes in-frame clones alone and lacks a portion of them. The sample records about 90,000 clones, roughly 46% being singletons. The treatment denotes: oral pan-JAK inhibitor, 5-10 mg twice daily. Sequenced material: CD8+ T cells sorted from blood, taken at week 24, from a patient treated with tofacitinib. These receptor sequences come from a human donor with alopecia areata.

In its sample, this clone was seen a few times. The V call is TRBV4-1, the J call TRBJ2-1, with D possibly TRBD1 on 6 matching bases. V was pared by 1 base and J by 5 bases, with 9 bases between. Germline V gene data show CDR1 as MGHRA and CDR2 as YSYEKL. The CDR3 contains 14 residues. This CDR3 reads CASSQADSNNEQFF. In DNA, the CDR3 is TGCGCCAGCAGCCAAGCGGACAGCAACAATGAGCAGTTCTTC.

There are a few counts of this clone. The genes are TRBV19 and TRBJ2-1; the D gene is possibly TRBD1 (5 bases). Looked up from germline, CDR1 is LNHDA and CDR2 is SQIVND (reference sequence). Trimming stripped 3 bases from V and 3 bases from J, with 9 bases between. The CDR3 length is 14 residues. The CDR3 is CASSISQGYNEQFF. The CDR3 DNA reads as TGTGCCAGTAGTATTTCTCAGGGCTACAATGAGCAGTTCTTC.

This clone was detected a few times. Here the CDR3 reads CSVERAYNEQFF. Written as DNA, the CDR3 is TGCAGCGTTGAAAGGGCCTACAATGAGCAGTTCTTC. The rearrangement links TRBV29-1 to TRBJ2-1; D remains unclear. CDR3 length equals 12 residues. V lost 2 bases and J 2 bases, leaving 4 bases between the germline ends. CDR1 SQVTM and CDR2 ANQGSEA come from the germline V gene.

V gene TRBV29-1 combines with J gene TRBJ2-6; 11 nucleotides line up with TRBD1. V shed 7 bases and J 0 bases; nucleotides not matched to a gene: 5. This CDR3 is built from 16 residues. Germline V gene data show CDR1 as SQVTM and CDR2 as ANQGSEA. The CDR3 DNA sequence: TGCAGCGCTGGACAGGGGGCTGCCTCTGGGGCCAACGTCCTGACTTTC. This sequence encodes CSAGQGAASGANVLTF.

The chain employs TRBV28 and TRBJ2-5; TRBD1 matches 8 bases. Germline V lookup: CDR1 MDHEN, CDR2 SYDVKM. The CDR3 runs 15 residues. Germline trimming cut 6 bases from V and 4 bases from J; bases unmatched to any gene: 10. CDR3 nucleotides: TGTGCCAGCAGACCCGGACAGGGTTGGGGAGAGACCCAGTACTTC. Its translation is CASRPGQGWGETQYF.

This chain connects TRBV7-9 to TRBJ2-3; D not certain. The germline gives CDR1 SEHNR, CDR2 FQNEAQ (reference sequence). Trimming left V 5 bases short and J 2 bases short, with 8 bases between. The CDR3 spans 13 residues. The CDR3 DNA sequence: TGTGCCAGCAGCCCTTTAAACACAGATACGCAGTATTTT. Amino acid sequence: CASSPLNTDTQYF.

This clone has only a few counts. The chain links TRBV4-1 to TRBJ2-2; TRBD1 agrees at 9 bases. This CDR3 contains 15 residues. V was pared by 1 base and J by 6 bases, with 3 bases of the junction left unmatched. The germline CDR1 and CDR2 sequences are MGHRA and YSYEKL. The CDR3 sequence: CASSQVDRGAGELFF. In nucleotides, the CDR3 is TGCGCCAGCAGCCAAGTAGACAGGGGGGCCGGGGAGCTGTTTTTT.

The chain is built from TRBV7-6 and TRBJ1-5; 8 nucleotides line up with TRBD1. Germline assignment: CDR1 SGHVS and CDR2 FNYEAQ. The CDR3 has 15 amino acids. Trimming took 2 bases from V and 5 from J; bases not matched to a gene: 5. The CDR3 is CASSLRTGPDQPQHF. The CDR3 DNA reads TGTGCCAGCAGCTTACGGACAGGGCCGGATCAGCCCCAGCATTTT. Filled out from reference TRBV7-6 and TRBJ1-5, the complete variable domain reads GAGVSQSPRYKVTKRGQDVALRCDPISGHVSLYWYRQALGQGPEFLTYFNYEAQQDKSGLPNDRFSAERPEGSISTLTIQRTEQRDSAMYRCASSLRTGPDQPQHFGDGTRLSIL.